This TCR beta chain was documented in a study of regulatory T cells in long-lasting Graves disease. CDR3 regions were amplified by Arm-PCR using iRepertoire HTBI primers to build TCR beta libraries. One entry per CDR3 protein results from TCRdb running MiXCR on the multiplex PCR reads. The sample has around 320,000 distinct CDR3 sequences, roughly a sixth seen once. Germline V lookup: CDR1 LNHDA, CDR2 SQIVND (reference sequence). This CDR3 is built from 16 residues. V gave up 5 bases and J gave up 0 bases; unmatched junction bases: 3. This clonotype was seen only once. The time point here: newly diagnosed GD, antithyroid drugs for less than 3 months. Preparation of the TCR library used RNA extracted from PBMCs. This sample also appeared in a second study, on T cells in Graves' hyperthyroidism and ophthalmopathy.

Sequences were derived from peripheral blood mononuclear cells (PBMCs), sampled at new diagnosis, from a patient treated with antithyroid drugs. The gene calls are TRBV19 and TRBJ2-6, with 8 positions matching TRBD1. The receptor comes from a man in his forties with Graves disease. The CDR3 loop is CASSLQGGSGANVLTF. The CDR3 DNA sequence: TGTGCCAGTAGTTTACAGGGGGGCTCTGGGGCCAACGTCCTGACTTTC.